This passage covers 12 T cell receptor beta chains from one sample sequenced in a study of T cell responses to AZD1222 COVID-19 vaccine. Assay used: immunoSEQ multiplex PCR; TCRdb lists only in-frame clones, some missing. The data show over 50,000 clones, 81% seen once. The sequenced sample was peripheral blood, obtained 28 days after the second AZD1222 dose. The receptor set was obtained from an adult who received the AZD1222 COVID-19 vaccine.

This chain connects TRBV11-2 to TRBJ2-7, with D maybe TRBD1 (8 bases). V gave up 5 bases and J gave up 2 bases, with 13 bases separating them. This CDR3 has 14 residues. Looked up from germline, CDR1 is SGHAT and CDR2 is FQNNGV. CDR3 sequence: CASSTQGGPYEQYF. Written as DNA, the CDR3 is TGTGCCAGCAGCACACAGGGGGGGCCCTACGAGCAGTACTTC.

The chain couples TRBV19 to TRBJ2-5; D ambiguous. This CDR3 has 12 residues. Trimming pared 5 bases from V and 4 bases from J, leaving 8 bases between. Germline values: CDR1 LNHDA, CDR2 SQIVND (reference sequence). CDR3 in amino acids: CASSFPGETQYF. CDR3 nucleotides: TGTGCCAGTAGTTTCCCAGGAGAGACCCAGTACTTC.

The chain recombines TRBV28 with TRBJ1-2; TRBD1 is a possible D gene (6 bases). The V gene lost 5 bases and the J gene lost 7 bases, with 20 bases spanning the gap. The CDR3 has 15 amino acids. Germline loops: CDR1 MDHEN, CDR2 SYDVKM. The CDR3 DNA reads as TGTGCCAGCAGTCCTACCGAGGGGACAAAGGGTGGCTACACCTTC. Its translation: CASSPTEGTKGGYTF.

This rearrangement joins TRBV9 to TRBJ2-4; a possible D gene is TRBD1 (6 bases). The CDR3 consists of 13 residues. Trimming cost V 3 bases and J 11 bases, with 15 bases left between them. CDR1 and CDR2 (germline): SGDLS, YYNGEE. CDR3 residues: CASSALVGGLQYF. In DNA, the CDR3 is TGTGCCAGCAGCGCCTTAGTAGGGGGACTTCAGTACTTC.

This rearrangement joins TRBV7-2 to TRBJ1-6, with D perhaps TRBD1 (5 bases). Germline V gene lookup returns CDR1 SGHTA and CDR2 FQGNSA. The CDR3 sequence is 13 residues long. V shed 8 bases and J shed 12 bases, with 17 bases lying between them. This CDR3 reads CASSGLMGGPLHF. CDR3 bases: TGTGCCAGCTCCGGCCTGATGGGGGGACCCCTCCACTTT.

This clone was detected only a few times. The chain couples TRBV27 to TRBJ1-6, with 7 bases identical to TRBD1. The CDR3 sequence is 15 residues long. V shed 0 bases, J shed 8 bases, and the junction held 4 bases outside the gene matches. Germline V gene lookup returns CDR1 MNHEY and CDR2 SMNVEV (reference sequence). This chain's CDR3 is CASSLSIRGYSPLHF. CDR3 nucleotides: TGTGCCAGCAGTTTATCGATCAGGGGGTATTCACCCCTCCACTTT.

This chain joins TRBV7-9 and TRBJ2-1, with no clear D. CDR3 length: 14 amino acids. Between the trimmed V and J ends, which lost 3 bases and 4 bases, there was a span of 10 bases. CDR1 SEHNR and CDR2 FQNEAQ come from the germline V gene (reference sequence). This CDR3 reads CASSLHGNYNEQFF. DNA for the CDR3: TGTGCCAGCAGCTTGCATGGGAATTACAATGAGCAGTTCTTC. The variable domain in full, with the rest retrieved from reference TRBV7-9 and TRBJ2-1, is DTGVSQNPRHKITKRGQNVTFRCDPISEHNRLYWYRQTLGQGPEFLTYFQNEAQLEKSRLLSDRFSAERPKGSFSTLEIQRTEQGDSAMYLCASSLHGNYNEQFFGPGTRLTVL.

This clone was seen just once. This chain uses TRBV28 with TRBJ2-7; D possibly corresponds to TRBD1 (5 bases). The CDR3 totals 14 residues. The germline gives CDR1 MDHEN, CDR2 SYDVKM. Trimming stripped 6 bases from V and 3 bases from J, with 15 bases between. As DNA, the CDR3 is TGTGCCAGCAGCCTCTGGGGCGTACACTACGAGCAGTACTTC. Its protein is CASSLWGVHYEQYF.

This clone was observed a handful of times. The CDR3 DNA follows: TGTGCCAGCAGTCTGTTAAGGGTCGAGTTGGGCAATGAGCAGTTCTTC. Translating gives CASSLLRVELGNEQFF. The chain recombines TRBV27 with TRBJ2-1; D not certain. Germline V gives CDR1 MNHEY, CDR2 SMNVEV (reference sequence). The CDR3 is 16 residues long. Trimming removed 5 bases at V and 6 bases at J, with 20 bases between.

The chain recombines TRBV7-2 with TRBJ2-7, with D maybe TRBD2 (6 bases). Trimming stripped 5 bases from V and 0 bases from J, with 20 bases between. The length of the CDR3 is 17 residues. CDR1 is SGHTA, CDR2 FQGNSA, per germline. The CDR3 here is CASSPRGAGGVSYEQYF. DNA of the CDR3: TGTGCCAGCAGCCCCCGAGGGGCCGGAGGGGTCTCCTACGAGCAGTACTTC. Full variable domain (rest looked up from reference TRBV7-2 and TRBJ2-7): GAGVSQSPSNKVTEKGKDVELRCDPISGHTALYWYRQSLGQGLEFLIYFQGNSAPDKSGLPSDRFSAERTGGSVSTLTIQRTQQEDSAVYLCASSPRGAGGVSYEQYFGPGTRLTVT.

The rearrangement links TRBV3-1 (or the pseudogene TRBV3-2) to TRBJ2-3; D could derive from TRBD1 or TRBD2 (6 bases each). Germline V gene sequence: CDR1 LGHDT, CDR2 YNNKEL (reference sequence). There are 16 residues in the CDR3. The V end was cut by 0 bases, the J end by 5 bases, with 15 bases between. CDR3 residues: CASSQDLRGAEDTQYF. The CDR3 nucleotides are TGTGCCAGCAGCCAAGATTTGAGGGGGGCGGAAGATACGCAGTATTTT.

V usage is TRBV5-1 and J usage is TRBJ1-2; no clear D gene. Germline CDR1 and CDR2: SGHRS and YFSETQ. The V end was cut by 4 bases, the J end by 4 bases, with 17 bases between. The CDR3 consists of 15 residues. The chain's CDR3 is CASSPADGGLYGYTF. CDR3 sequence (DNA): TGCGCCAGCAGCCCTGCTGACGGCGGTCTCTATGGCTACACCTTC. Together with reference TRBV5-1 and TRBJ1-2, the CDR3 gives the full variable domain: KAGVTQTPRYLIKTRGQQVTLSCSPISGHRSVSWYQQTPGQGLQFLFEYFSETQRNKGNFPGRFSGRQFSNSRSEMNVSTLELGDSALYLCASSPADGGLYGYTFGSGTRLTVV.